What follows are 25 T cell receptor beta chains derived from one specimen sequenced in a study of T cell responses to AZD1222 COVID-19 vaccine. TCRdb keeps only in-frame clones here, not all; method: immunoSEQ multiplex PCR. The repertoire holds 150,000 to 160,000 clones, with about 92% as singletons. The material sequenced was peripheral blood, taken on day 0 of AZD1222 vaccination. The receptors here all came from an adult in good health.

The chain uses TRBV5-8 and TRBJ1-2, with 7 positions matching TRBD1. V gave up 5 bases and J gave up 4 bases; unmatched junction bases: 8. CDR3 length: 14 amino acids. The V gene's germline CDR1 is SGHTS and CDR2 YDEGEE. In DNA form, the CDR3 reads TGTGCCAGCAGTCGAACAGGGGTCGGCTATGGCTACACCTTC. Amino acid sequence: CASSRTGVGYGYTF.

The chain links TRBV25-1 to TRBJ2-7; maybe TRBD2 (6 bases). Per germline, CDR1 MGHDK and CDR2 SYGVNS. This CDR3 spans 16 amino acids. V was clipped by 5 bases and J by 3 bases, with 20 bases between them. CDR3 DNA: TGTGCCAGCAGTACTAGCTCGGTGAGAGGGAGCTACGAGCAGTACTTC. This gives the protein CASSTSSVRGSYEQYF.

Comments on this clone: In the same sample, other DNA sequences code for this CDR3. The V and J genes are TRBV6-2 or TRBV6-3 and TRBJ2-1; 9 bases align to TRBD2. After removal of 0 bases from V and 4 bases from J, the junction contained 7 bases not matched to a gene. The germline CDR1 and CDR2 sequences are MNHEY and SVGEGT. The CDR3 runs to 17 residues. CDR3 nucleotides: TGTGCCAGCAGTTACTCGCCGACTAGCGGATTATACAATGAGCAGTTCTTC. This gives the protein CASSYSPTSGLYNEQFF.

This clone appeared a few times. V and J are TRBV29-1 and TRBJ1-2, with a possible D match to TRBD1 (5 bases). Trimming shortened V by 5 bases and J by 1 base, and 8 bases separated the two germline ends. The V gene's germline CDR1 is SQVTM and CDR2 ANQGSEA. CDR3 length equals 12 residues. CDR3 in DNA: TGCAGCGTTCCCCAGGGTAACTATGGCTACACCTTC. It specifies CSVPQGNYGYTF.

This clone came up once. The V and J genes are TRBV28 and TRBJ2-7, with D possibly TRBD2 on 6 matching bases. Germline lookup yields CDR1 MDHEN and CDR2 SYDVKM. This CDR3 has 13 amino acids. Trimming pared 4 bases from V and 11 bases from J, leaving 18 bases between. The CDR3 nucleotides are TGTGCCAGCAGTTCAACCCCGGGGGAGCTGAAGTACTTC. It yields the protein CASSSTPGELKYF.

The chain links TRBV7-3 to TRBJ2-1; D not resolved. Germline lookup yields CDR1 SGHTA and CDR2 FQGTGA. This CDR3 is built from 13 residues. V shed 5 bases and J shed 4 bases, with 9 bases lying between them. CDR3 nucleotides: TGTGCCAGCAGCCAAAATGGGTACAATGAGCAGTTCTTC. Protein: CASSQNGYNEQFF.

The chain has TRBV2 and TRBJ1-4, with D unresolved. This CDR3 is built from 15 residues. Germline CDR1 SNHLY, CDR2 FYNNEI. The V end lost 0 bases, the J end lost 5 bases, and 10 bases lay between the germline ends. The chain's CDR3 is CASSEAASRNEKLFF. The CDR3 nucleotides read TGTGCCAGCAGTGAAGCCGCGAGTAGAAATGAAAAACTGTTTTTT. Full variable domain (rest looked up from reference TRBV2 and TRBJ1-4): EPEVTQTPSHQVTQMGQEVILRCVPISNHLYFYWYRQILGQKVEFLVSFYNNEISEKSEIFDDQFSVERPDGSNFTLKIRSTKLEDSAMYFCASSEAASRNEKLFFGSGTQLSVL.

V is TRBV27 and J is TRBJ1-2, with D maybe TRBD1 (5 bases). Trimming removed 2 bases at V and 4 bases at J, with 11 bases between. The length of the CDR3 is 14 residues. Per germline, CDR1 MNHEY and CDR2 SMNVEV (reference sequence). The CDR3 region is CASSLGRALYGYTF. The CDR3 DNA reads as TGTGCCAGCAGTTTAGGCAGGGCGCTCTATGGCTACACCTTC.

The gene calls are TRBV28 and TRBJ1-5; D gene unclear. The CDR3 length is 15 residues. Germline CDR1 is MDHEN and CDR2 is SYDVKM. Trimming stripped 3 bases from V and 4 bases from J, with 13 bases between. The CDR3 DNA follows: TGTGCCAGCAGTTTCTACAGCAGCAGTAATCAGCCCCAGCATTTT. This translates into CASSFYSSSNQPQHF. The full variable domain, rest sourced from reference TRBV28 and TRBJ1-5, is DVKVTQSSRYLVKRTGEKVFLECVQDMDHENMFWYRQDPGLGLRLIYFSYDVKMKEKGDIPEGYSVSREKKERFSLILESASTNQTSMYLCASSFYSSSNQPQHFGDGTRLSIL.

The V gene is TRBV6-5, the J gene TRBJ1-6; 7 nucleotides align to TRBD1. V dropped 5 bases and J dropped 6; count of bases not matched to a gene: 7. CDR3 size: 15 residues. Germline V gene sequence: CDR1 MNHEY, CDR2 SVGAGI. Written as DNA, the CDR3 is TGTGCCAGCAGTACCGGGACAGAACCTAATTCACCCCTCCACTTT. Translating it yields CASSTGTEPNSPLHF.

V is TRBV28 and J is TRBJ2-2, with unresolved D. Trimming cost V 5 bases and J 5 bases, with 3 bases left between them. Germline V gene lookup returns CDR1 MDHEN and CDR2 SYDVKM. CDR3 length equals 11 residues. The CDR3 DNA is TGTGCCAGCAGTGGAACCGGGGAGCTGTTTTTT. It translates to CASSGTGELFF.

The chain joins TRBV27 to TRBJ1-1; D might be TRBD1 (5 bases). The CDR3 extends over 12 amino acids. V was pared by 6 bases and J by 8 bases, with 13 bases between. The germline V gene has CDR1 MNHEY and CDR2 SMNVEV (reference sequence). The CDR3 loop reads CASRVKEGEAFF. The CDR3 nucleotides are TGTGCCAGCAGAGTAAAGGAGGGGGAAGCTTTCTTT.

The chain employs TRBV7-9 and TRBJ2-3; 7 nucleotides match TRBD2. This CDR3 region has 15 residues. From germline, CDR1 is SEHNR and CDR2 FQNEAQ (reference sequence). Trimming cost V 5 bases and J 3 bases; bases outside gene matches: 8. In DNA, the CDR3 is TGTGCCAGCAGCAACCCGGCGGGAGTAACAGATACGCAGTATTTT. It specifies CASSNPAGVTDTQYF.

Only a few counts were recorded for this clone. The chain employs TRBV20-1 and TRBJ2-3; D might be TRBD1 or TRBD2, each matching 7 bases. CDR1 and CDR2 from the germline V gene are DFQATT and SNEGSKA (reference sequence). V lost 5 bases to trimming and J lost 9 bases, with 12 bases between them. CDR3 length: 11 residues. The CDR3 spells CSASGGGTQYF. The CDR3 DNA reads TGCAGTGCTTCAGGGGGAGGGACGCAGTATTTT.

This chain uses TRBV7-2 with TRBJ1-2, with 8 bases identical to TRBD1. This CDR3 is built from 13 residues. CDR1 SGHTA and CDR2 FQGNSA come from the germline V gene. The ends lost 6 bases at V and 8 bases at J; junction bases unmatched: 8. CDR3 region: CASSPDRGRGYTF. As DNA, the CDR3 is TGTGCCAGCAGTCCCGACAGGGGTCGGGGCTACACCTTC.

In its sample, this clone was seen once. This chain links TRBV19 with TRBJ2-7, with 7 bases matching TRBD1. Germline lookup yields CDR1 LNHDA and CDR2 SQIVND (reference sequence). CDR3 length: 14 amino acids. The V segment lost 1 base and the J segment 3 bases; nucleotides outside the gene matches: 3. The CDR3, as DNA: TGTGCCAGTAGTATAGGCACAGGGGACTACGAGCAGTACTTC. This gives the protein CASSIGTGDYEQYF.

This clone was picked up one time. The rearrangement uses TRBV10-3 and TRBJ1-1, with D unclear. The V and J ends lost 2 bases and 0 bases respectively, with 7 bases between them. Germline V gene lookup returns CDR1 ENHRY and CDR2 SYGVKD. The CDR3 covers 14 residues. The CDR3 DNA sequence: TGTGCCATCAGTGAGCGGCCGATGAACACTGAAGCTTTCTTT. Amino acids: CAISERPMNTEAFF.

This chain joins TRBV28 and TRBJ2-4, with 7 bases fitting TRBD1. Unmatched junction bases numbered 7, after V lost 5 bases and J lost 0 bases. Germline V gives CDR1 MDHEN, CDR2 SYDVKM. The CDR3 is made up of 16 amino acids. The CDR3 nucleotides read TGTGCCAGCAGTATAACAGGGGCGGGAGCCAAAAACATTCAGTACTTC. This encodes CASSITGAGAKNIQYF. The full variable domain, its missing parts supplied by reference TRBV28 and TRBJ2-4, is DVKVTQSSRYLVKRTGEKVFLECVQDMDHENMFWYRQDPGLGLRLIYFSYDVKMKEKGDIPEGYSVSREKKERFSLILESASTNQTSMYLCASSITGAGAKNIQYFGAGTRLSVL.

The chain employs TRBV5-1 and TRBJ1-1, with 10 bases lining up with TRBD1. Trimming removed 4 bases from V and 1 base from J; junction bases left unmatched: 10. This CDR3 spans 17 amino acids. Per germline, CDR1 SGHRS and CDR2 YFSETQ. The CDR3 reads CASSPDDRGLRNTEAFF. The CDR3 nucleotides read TGCGCCAGCAGCCCGGACGACAGGGGGCTAAGGAACACTGAAGCTTTCTTT.

The rearrangement uses TRBV18 and TRBJ1-2, with 10 nucleotides matching TRBD1. The V and J ends lost 6 bases and 12 bases, in that order; junction bases with no gene match: 13. This CDR3 comprises 14 residues. Germline CDR1 KGHSH, CDR2 LQKENI. DNA for the CDR3: TGTGCCAGCTCCGACTTAGGACAGGGGGAAATCAACACCTTC. Residues: CASSDLGQGEINTF.

This clone has at least ten counts. This chain connects TRBV12-3 or TRBV12-4 to TRBJ2-1; D is perhaps TRBD1 (5 bases). The V end was cut by 6 bases, the J end by 6 bases, with 9 bases between. The CDR3 length is 12 residues. CDR3 in DNA: TGTGCCAGCAGCCCCACAGGCAATGAGCAGTTCTTC. The encoded protein is CASSPTGNEQFF.

This chain links TRBV13 with TRBJ2-1; the match to TRBD2 covers 8 bases. Germline lookup yields CDR1 PRHDT and CDR2 FYEKMQ (reference sequence). Trimming cost V 1 base and J 5 bases; bases outside gene matches: 7. The CDR3 length is 16 residues. The chain's CDR3 is CASSLVWRGVNNEQFF. CDR3 sequence (DNA): TGTGCCAGCAGCTTAGTATGGCGGGGGGTTAACAATGAGCAGTTCTTC.

The V call is TRBV4-1, the J call TRBJ1-2, with D possibly matching TRBD1 (6 bases). The germline V gene encodes CDR1 MGHRA and CDR2 YSYEKL. This CDR3 has 14 amino acids. V was clipped by 1 base and J by 7 bases, with 13 bases between them. The CDR3 DNA is TGCGCCAGCAGCCAAGTAGGGGGGGCAAGTGGCTACACCTTC. Its protein is CASSQVGGASGYTF.

This chain connects TRBV18 to TRBJ1-5; D is perhaps TRBD1 (5 bases). From germline, CDR1 is KGHSH and CDR2 LQKENI. The germline V and J ends were trimmed by 2 bases and 3 bases, with 14 bases remaining between them. The CDR3 extends over 16 amino acids. CDR3 in amino acids: CASSPAATANNQPQHF. CDR3 bases: TGTGCCAGCTCACCAGCTGCGACAGCCAACAATCAGCCCCAGCATTTT.

This rearrangement joins TRBV11-3 to TRBJ1-4; D not resolved. The CDR3 length is 13 residues. V was trimmed by 5 bases and J by 8 bases, leaving 12 bases between them. Germline assignment: CDR1 SGHNT and CDR2 YENEEA. CDR3 residues: CASSPRAREKLFF. The CDR3 nucleotides are TGTGCCAGCAGCCCGCGGGCCAGGGAAAAACTGTTTTTT. Drawing the rest from reference TRBV11-3 and TRBJ1-4, the complete variable domain is EAGVVQSPRYKIIEKKQPVAFWCNPISGHNTLYWYLQNLGQGPELLIRYENEEAVDDSQLPKDRFSAERLKGVDSTLKIQPAELGDSAVYLCASSPRAREKLFFGSGTQLSVL.